This paragraph reports one T cell receptor beta chain. The antigen it recognizes is unknown. The sample was run on an Illumina HiSeq 2000. TCR beta cDNA libraries were made by 5'RACE template switching that added a universal primer site and unique molecular identifiers. Priming for cDNA synthesis came from the TCR beta constant segment, and two successive PCR amplification steps followed. Processing in the source paper ran as follows. MIGEC was used to demultiplex reads and group reads by UMI, and MiTCR was used to assemble and quantify clonotypes. To exclude erroneous sequences, any TCR cDNA sequence not supported by at least two reads was discarded. The tcR package was used for downstream repertoire analysis, and clonotypes were matched between fractions using CDR3 nucleotide sequence together with V segment. VDJmatch was used to annotate antigen specificity against VDJdb, with one amino acid substitution in CDR3 allowed. TCRdb reprocessed the reads, reporting each CDR3 protein sequence once and no DNA. TCRdb's processing, not the authors' own work, is the source of the V and J calls. The sample table holds about 150,000 distinct CDR3 sequences. Of the sample, roughly 12% is held by the ten largest clones.

HCMV serostatus was determined by detecting HCMV-specific IgG in serum with a commercial ELISA kit. Ficoll density gradient centrifugation was used to isolate peripheral blood mononuclear cells from blood. This sample was taken from a study of T cells expressing NK-cell markers (TCRdb year 2020). For context, the study as a whole: Eight donors provided sorted CD3+CD56+NKG2C+, CD3+CD56+NKG2C- and CD3+CD56-NKG2C+ T-cell subsets, whose TCR beta-chain repertoires were profiled. Of the eight sequenced donors, seven were found to be HCMV-seropositive and one was found to be HCMV-seronegative. Sequencing of the libraries produced 2 x 150 bp reads on Illumina HiSeq 2000/2500, MiSeq or NextSeq. Randomly selected healthy volunteers, three men and five women, were used as the eight sequenced donors.

The study at large found these results: For six donors, the dominant CD3+CD56+NKG2C+ clonotypes were among the top 10 CD8+ clonotypes and accounted for about 1.0-8% of CD8+ T cells. Those dominant clonotypes were again the most abundant among CD3+CD56-NKG2C+ cells in a handful of donors, at roughly 25-65%. It remained unclear whether the expanded NKG2C-expressing T cell clones were specific for HCMV antigens.

Taken from cysteine to phenylalanine, the CDR3 has 15 residues. DNA for this receptor is not on file. CDR1 and CDR2 were assigned from the germline V gene as SGHVS and FNYEAQ. This sequence uses TRBV7-6 and TRBJ2-7; TCRdb's D call of TRBD1 is untestable without DNA. This clonotype was sampled from a man aged 18 to 30 in good health. Donor details come from another sample of the same person, matched by shared clones. Sequenced material: blood T cells: a sorted CD56 or NKG2C T cell subset, CD4+ or CD8+ T cells, or bulk PBMC T cells (not recorded which). The CDR3 is CASSLMGQGSYEQYF.